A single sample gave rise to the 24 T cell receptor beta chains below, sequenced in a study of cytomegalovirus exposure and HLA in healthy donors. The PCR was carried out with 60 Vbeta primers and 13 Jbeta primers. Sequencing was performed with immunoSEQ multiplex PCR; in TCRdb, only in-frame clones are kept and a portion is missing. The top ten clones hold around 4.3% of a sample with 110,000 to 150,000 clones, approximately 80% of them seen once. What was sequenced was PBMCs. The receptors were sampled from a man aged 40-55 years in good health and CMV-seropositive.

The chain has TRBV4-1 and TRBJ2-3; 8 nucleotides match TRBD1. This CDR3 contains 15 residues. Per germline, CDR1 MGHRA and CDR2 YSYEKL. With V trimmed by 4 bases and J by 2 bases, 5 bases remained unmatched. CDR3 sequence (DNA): TGCGCCAGCAGCCGGACAGGGCATCACACAGATACGCAGTATTTT. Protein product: CASSRTGHHTDTQYF.

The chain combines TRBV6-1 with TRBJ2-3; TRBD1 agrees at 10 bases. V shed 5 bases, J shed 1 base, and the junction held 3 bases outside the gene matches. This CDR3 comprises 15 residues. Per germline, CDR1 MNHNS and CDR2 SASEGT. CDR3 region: CASSRDRGGTDTQYF. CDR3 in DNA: TGTGCCAGCAGTAGGGACAGGGGCGGCACAGATACGCAGTATTTT.

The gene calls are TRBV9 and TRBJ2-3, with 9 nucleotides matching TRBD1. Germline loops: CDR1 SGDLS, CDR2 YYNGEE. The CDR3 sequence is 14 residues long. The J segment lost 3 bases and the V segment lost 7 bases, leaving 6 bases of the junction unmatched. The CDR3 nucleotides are TGTGCCAGCCGTCCCGGGACAGGGACAGATACGCAGTATTTT. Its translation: CASRPGTGTDTQYF.

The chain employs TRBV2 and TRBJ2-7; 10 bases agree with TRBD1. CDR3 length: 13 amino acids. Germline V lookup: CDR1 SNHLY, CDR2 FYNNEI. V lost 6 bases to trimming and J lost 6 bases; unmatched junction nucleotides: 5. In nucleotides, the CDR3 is TGTGCCAGCAGAGGGACAGGGGTAGGCGAGCAGTACTTC. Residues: CASRGTGVGEQYF. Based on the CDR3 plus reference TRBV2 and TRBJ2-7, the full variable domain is EPEVTQTPSHQVTQMGQEVILRCVPISNHLYFYWYRQILGQKVEFLVSFYNNEISEKSEIFDDQFSVERPDGSNFTLKIRSTKLEDSAMYFCASRGTGVGEQYFGPGTRLTVT.

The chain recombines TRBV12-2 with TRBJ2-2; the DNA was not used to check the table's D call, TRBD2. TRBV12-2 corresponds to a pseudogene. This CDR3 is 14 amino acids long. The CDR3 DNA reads TGTGCAAGTCGTCATTCCACTAGTACCGGGGAGCTGTTTTTT. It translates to CASRHSTSTGELFF.

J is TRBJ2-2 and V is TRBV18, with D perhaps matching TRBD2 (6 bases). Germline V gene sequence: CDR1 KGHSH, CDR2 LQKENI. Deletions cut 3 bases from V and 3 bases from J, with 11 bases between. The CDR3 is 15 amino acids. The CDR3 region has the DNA TGTGCCAGCTCACCGGGACTCTCCCACACCGGGGAGCTGTTTTTT. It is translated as CASSPGLSHTGELFF.

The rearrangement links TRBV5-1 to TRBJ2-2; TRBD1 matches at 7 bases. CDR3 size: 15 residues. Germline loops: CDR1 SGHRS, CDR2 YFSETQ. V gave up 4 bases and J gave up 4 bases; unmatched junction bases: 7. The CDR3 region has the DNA TGCGCCAGCAGCCAGGGGACAGTGTCCACCGGGGAGCTGTTTTTT. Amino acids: CASSQGTVSTGELFF.

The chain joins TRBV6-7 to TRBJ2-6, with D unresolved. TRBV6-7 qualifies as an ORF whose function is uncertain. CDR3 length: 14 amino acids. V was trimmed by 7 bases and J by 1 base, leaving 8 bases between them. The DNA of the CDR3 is TGTGCCAGCACTCCCTTATCTGGGGCCAACGTCCTGACTTTC. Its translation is CASTPLSGANVLTF.

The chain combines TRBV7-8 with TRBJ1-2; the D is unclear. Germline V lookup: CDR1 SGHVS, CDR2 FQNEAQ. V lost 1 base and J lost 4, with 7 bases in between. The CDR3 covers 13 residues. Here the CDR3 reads CASSLEAIYGYTF. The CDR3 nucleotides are TGTGCCAGCAGCTTAGAAGCGATCTATGGCTACACCTTC.

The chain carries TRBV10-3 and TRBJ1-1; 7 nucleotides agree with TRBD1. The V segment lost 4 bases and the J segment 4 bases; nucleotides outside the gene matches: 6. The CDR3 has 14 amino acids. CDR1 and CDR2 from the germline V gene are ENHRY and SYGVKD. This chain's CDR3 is CAISGTGPTTEAFF. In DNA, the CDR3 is TGTGCCATCAGTGGGACAGGCCCGACCACTGAAGCTTTCTTT.

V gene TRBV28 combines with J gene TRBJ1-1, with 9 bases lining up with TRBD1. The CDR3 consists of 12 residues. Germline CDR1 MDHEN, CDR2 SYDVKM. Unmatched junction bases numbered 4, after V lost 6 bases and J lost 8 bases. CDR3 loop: CASSLTGGEAFF. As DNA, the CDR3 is TGTGCCAGCAGCTTAACAGGGGGCGAAGCTTTCTTT.

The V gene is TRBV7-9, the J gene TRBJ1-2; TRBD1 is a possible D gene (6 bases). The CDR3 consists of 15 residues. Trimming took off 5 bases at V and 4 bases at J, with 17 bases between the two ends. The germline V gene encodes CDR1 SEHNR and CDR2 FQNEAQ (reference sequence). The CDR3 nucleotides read TGTGCCAGCAGCACATACAGGGCGCACCCCTATGGCTACACCTTC. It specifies CASSTYRAHPYGYTF.

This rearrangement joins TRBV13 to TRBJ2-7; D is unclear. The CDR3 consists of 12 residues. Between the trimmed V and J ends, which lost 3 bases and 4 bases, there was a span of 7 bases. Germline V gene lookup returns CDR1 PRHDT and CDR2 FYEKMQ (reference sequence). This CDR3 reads CASSLTQYEQYF. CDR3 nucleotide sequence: TGTGCCAGCAGCTTGACACAGTACGAGCAGTACTTC.

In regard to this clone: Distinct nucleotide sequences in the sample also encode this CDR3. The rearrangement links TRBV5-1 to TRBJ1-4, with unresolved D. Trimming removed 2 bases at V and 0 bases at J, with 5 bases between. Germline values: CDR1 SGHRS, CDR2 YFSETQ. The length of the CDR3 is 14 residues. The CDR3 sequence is CASSLGATNEKLFF. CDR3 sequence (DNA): TGCGCCAGCAGCTTAGGAGCAACTAATGAAAAACTGTTTTTT. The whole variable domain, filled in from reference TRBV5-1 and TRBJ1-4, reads KAGVTQTPRYLIKTRGQQVTLSCSPISGHRSVSWYQQTPGQGLQFLFEYFSETQRNKGNFPGRFSGRQFSNSRSEMNVSTLELGDSALYLCASSLGATNEKLFFGSGTQLSVL.

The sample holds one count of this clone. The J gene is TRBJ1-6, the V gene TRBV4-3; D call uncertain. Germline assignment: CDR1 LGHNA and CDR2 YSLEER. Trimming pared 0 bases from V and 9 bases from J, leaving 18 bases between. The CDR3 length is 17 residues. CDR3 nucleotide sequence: TGCGCCAGCAGCCAAGATCGCGCAGGCGACATGGGTTCACCCCTCCACTTT. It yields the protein CASSQDRAGDMGSPLHF.

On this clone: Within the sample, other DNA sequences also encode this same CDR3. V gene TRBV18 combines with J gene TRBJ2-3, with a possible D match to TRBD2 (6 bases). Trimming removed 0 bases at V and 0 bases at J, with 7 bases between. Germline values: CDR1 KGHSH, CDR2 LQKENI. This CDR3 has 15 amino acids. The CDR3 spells CASSPPGLSTDTQYF. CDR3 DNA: TGTGCCAGCTCACCACCGGGACTCAGCACAGATACGCAGTATTTT.

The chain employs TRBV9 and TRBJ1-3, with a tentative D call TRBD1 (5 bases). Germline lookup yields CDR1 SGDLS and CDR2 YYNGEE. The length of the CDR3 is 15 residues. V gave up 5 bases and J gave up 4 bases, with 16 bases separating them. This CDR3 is CASSGTGLRGNTIYF. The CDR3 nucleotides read TGTGCCAGCAGTGGAACAGGTTTACGGGGAAACACCATATATTTT.

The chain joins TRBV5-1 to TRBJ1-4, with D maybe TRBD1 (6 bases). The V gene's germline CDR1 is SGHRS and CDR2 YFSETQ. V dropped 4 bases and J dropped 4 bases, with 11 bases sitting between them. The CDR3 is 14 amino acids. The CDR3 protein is CASSPTGDNEKLFF. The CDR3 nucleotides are TGCGCCAGCAGCCCGACAGGTGATAATGAAAAACTGTTTTTT.

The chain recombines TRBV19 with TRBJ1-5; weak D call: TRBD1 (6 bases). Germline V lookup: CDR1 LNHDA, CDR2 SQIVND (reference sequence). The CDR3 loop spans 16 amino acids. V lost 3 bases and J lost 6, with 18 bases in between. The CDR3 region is CASSMDRGRGFQPQHF. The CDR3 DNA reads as TGTGCCAGTAGTATGGACCGGGGCAGGGGCTTTCAGCCCCAGCATTTT.

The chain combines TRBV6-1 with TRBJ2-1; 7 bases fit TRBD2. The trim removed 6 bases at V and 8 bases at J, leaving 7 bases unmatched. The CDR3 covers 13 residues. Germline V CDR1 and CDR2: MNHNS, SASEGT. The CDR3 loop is CASRWGGDHEQFF. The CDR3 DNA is TGTGCCAGCAGATGGGGAGGGGACCATGAGCAGTTCTTC.

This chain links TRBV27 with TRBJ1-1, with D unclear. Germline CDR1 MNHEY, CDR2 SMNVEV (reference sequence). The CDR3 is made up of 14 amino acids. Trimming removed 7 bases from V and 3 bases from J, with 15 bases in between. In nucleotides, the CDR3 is TGTGCCAGCACCGGGAGGGTCCCGCACACTGAAGCTTTCTTT. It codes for CASTGRVPHTEAFF.

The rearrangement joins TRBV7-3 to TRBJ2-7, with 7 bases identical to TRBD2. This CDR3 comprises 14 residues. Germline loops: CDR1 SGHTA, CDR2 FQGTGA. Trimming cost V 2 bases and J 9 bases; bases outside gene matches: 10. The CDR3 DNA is TGTGCCAGCAGCTTAGGCTCTGCGGGAGAGGCGCAGTACTTC. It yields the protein CASSLGSAGEAQYF.

In DNA, the CDR3 is TGTGCCAGCAGCTTCGGGACAAAGGCCTACGAGCAGTACTTC. Residues: CASSFGTKAYEQYF. The gene calls are TRBV5-5 and TRBJ2-7; weak D call: TRBD1 (6 bases). The germline V and J ends were trimmed by 2 bases and 2 bases, with 11 bases remaining between them. Germline V gene data show CDR1 as SGHKS and CDR2 as YYEKEE (reference sequence). There are 14 residues in the CDR3.

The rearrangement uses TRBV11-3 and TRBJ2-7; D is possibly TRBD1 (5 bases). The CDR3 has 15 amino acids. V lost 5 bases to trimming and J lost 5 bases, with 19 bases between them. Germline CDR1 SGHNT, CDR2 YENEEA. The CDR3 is CASSPQRGRAHEQYF. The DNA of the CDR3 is TGTGCCAGCAGCCCACAAAGGGGCAGGGCCCACGAGCAGTACTTC. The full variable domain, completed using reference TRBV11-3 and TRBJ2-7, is EAGVVQSPRYKIIEKKQPVAFWCNPISGHNTLYWYLQNLGQGPELLIRYENEEAVDDSQLPKDRFSAERLKGVDSTLKIQPAELGDSAVYLCASSPQRGRAHEQYFGPGTRLTVT.